Listed below are T cell receptor beta chains from one sample, sequenced in a study of OX40 agonist ivuxolimab in advanced cancers. Here immunoSEQ multiplex PCR was the method, and the copy in TCRdb shows in-frame clones only, minus some. Of 26,000 or so clones listed, 70% to 90% are singletons. This material consisted of CD4+ or CD8+ T cells sorted from blood, taken in a trial of the OX40 agonist ivuxolimab. Source of these receptors: an adult with an advanced solid tumor such as melanoma, head and neck, liver or kidney cancer. The conserved cysteine and the conserved F or W are not part of the CDR3 here. Each record gives: V gene, J gene, D gene, CDR3 protein. D genes are given only for firm matches.

TRBV2,TRBJ2-2,TRBD2,ASSQWASGGASTGELF
TRBV7-2,TRBJ2-7,TRBD2,ASSFALLAEGYEQY
TRBV27,TRBJ2-1,TRBD2,ASSLGGGNYNEQF
TRBV9,TRBJ2-1,TRBD1,ASSVGGTGFLNEQF
TRBV11-2,TRBJ2-7,TRBD2,ASSLDRGLAGYYEQY
TRBV4-1,TRBJ1-1,-,ASSQEHREGTEAF
TRBV6-5,TRBJ1-6,-,ASSYAADSPLH
TRBV15,TRBJ2-7,-,ATSKDYTVHEQY
TRBV15,TRBJ1-1,-,ATSREDWTEAF
TRBV21-1,TRBJ2-7,-,ASSVAGGDEQY
TRBV19,TRBJ1-1,-,ASSPFSLRVKTEAF
TRBV7-9,TRBJ2-6,-,ASSPGASSGANVLT
TRBV27,TRBJ2-7,TRBD1,ASSLSAGQGLY
TRBV6-5,TRBJ1-2,-,ASSYLGGNYGYT
TRBV6-5,TRBJ2-7,-,ASSYGAAASYEQY